These T cell receptor beta chains were read from a single sample in a study of blood T cell repertoires in COVID-19. The method was immunoSEQ multiplex PCR; TCRdb's version includes in-frame clones alone and lacks a portion of them. The repertoire has about 230,000 clones, 84% of them found once; the top ten carry roughly 18%. The sequenced material came from peripheral blood. The receptors derive from an elderly woman with active or convalescent COVID-19. Each CDR3 is given with its conserved first and last residue. D genes are given only for firm matches. Clone size is shown for a subset of rows, as once, few, many or a class of expanded clone.

d_call	clone_size	v_call	j_call	cdr3_nt	cdr3_aa
TRBD2	.	TRBV11-2	TRBJ2-1	TGTGCCAGCAGCTTAGCCAGCGGGAGGTTGGGGATCAATGAGCAGTTCTTC	CASSLASGRLGINEQFF
.	.	TRBV18	TRBJ2-3	TGTGCCAGCTCACCGGACAGAAGGACAGATACGCAGTATTTT	CASSPDRRTDTQYF
.	many	TRBV5-1	TRBJ2-6	TGCGCCAGCAGGGAGGAGTCTGGGGCCAACGTCCTGACTTTC	CASREESGANVLTF
.	few	TRBV9	TRBJ2-3	TGTGCCAGCAGCGTAGCTGGGACAAGCACAGATACGCAGTATTTT	CASSVAGTSTDTQYF
.	.	TRBV30	TRBJ2-1	TGTGCCTGGAGCCCGTCGGGTTACAATGAGCAGTTCTTC	CAWSPSGYNEQFF
TRBD1	.	TRBV27	TRBJ2-2	TGTGCCAGCAGTGCGGACAGGGTTCGGGAAACCGGGGAGCTGTTTTTT	CASSADRVRETGELFF
.	.	TRBV7-9	TRBJ1-5	TGTGCCAGCAGCTTAGATGGGGGTGAAGTACAGGGTGGAAGGCCCCAGCATTTT	CASSLDGGEVQGGRPQHF
.	.	TRBV7-8	TRBJ2-7	TGTGCCAGCAGCTTCAAGGACACCTCCTACGAGCAGTACTTC	CASSFKDTSYEQYF
.	.	TRBV19	TRBJ1-1	TGTGCCAGTAGTATGGTCTCGGGGATAACTGAAGCTTTCTTT	CASSMVSGITEAFF
TRBD2	.	TRBV27	TRBJ2-4	TGTGCCAGCAGTACCGCTGGGCGGGGGGGTGCCAAAAACATTCAGTACTTC	CASSTAGRGGAKNIQYF
.	.	TRBV7-4	TRBJ2-7	TGTGCCAGCAGCTCATCCCCTAGCGAGAACTCCTACGAGCAGTACTTC	CASSSSPSENSYEQYF
TRBD1	.	TRBV7-3	TRBJ1-1	TGTGCCAGCAGCTTAGAGGCCGGCCGGACAGGGGTCAACACTGAAGCTTTCTTT	CASSLEAGRTGVNTEAFF
.	.	TRBV3-1/TRBV3-2	TRBJ2-3	TGTGCCAGCAGCCAACTAGTAATAGATACGCAGTATTTT	CASSQLVIDTQYF
TRBD1	.	TRBV4-3	TRBJ2-7	TGCGCCAGCAGCCAAGGACAGGGGGTATACTACGAGCAGTACTTC	CASSQGQGVYYEQYF
TRBD1	.	TRBV7-3	TRBJ2-5	TGTGCCAGCAGCCAGGGGGTCCAGGAGACCCAGTACTTC	CASSQGVQETQYF
.	.	TRBV10-3	TRBJ2-3	TGTGCCATCAGTGTCGGCGGGGATACGCAGTATTTT	CAISVGGDTQYF
.	.	TRBV4-3	TRBJ1-1	TGCGCCAGCAGCCAAGATAGCGGGGCTAAGGGCACTGAAGCTTTCTTT	CASSQDSGAKGTEAFF
TRBD1	.	TRBV18	TRBJ2-5	TGTGCCAGCTCACCAGAGACAGGGGTTAGAGAGACCCAGTACTTC	CASSPETGVRETQYF
.	.	TRBV6-2/TRBV6-3	TRBJ2-1	TGTGCCAGCAGTTACATCAGCGGAGGGGACTACAATGAGCAGTTCTTC	CASSYISGGDYNEQFF
.	.	TRBV7-9	TRBJ1-1	TGTGCCAGCAGCTTGATACAGGACACTGAAGCTTTCTTT	CASSLIQDTEAFF
.	.	TRBV9	TRBJ2-5	TGTGCCAGCAGCCCGAACCCCCAGGGGAGCGGGACCCAGTACTTC	CASSPNPQGSGTQYF
TRBD1	.	TRBV18	TRBJ2-3	TGTGCCAGCTCACTACTGGGACAGGGGAGCACAGATACGCAGTATTTT	CASSLLGQGSTDTQYF
TRBD2	.	TRBV4-2	TRBJ2-1	TGTGCCAGCAGCCAAGCAGCGGGGGGCCTCAATGAGCAGTTCTTC	CASSQAAGGLNEQFF
TRBD1	.	TRBV5-1	TRBJ1-2	TGCGCCAGTTCTCAGGACAGGGCGGATGGCTACACCTTC	CASSQDRADGYTF
TRBD1	.	TRBV11-3	TRBJ2-5	TGTGCCAGCAGCACGGGACAGGGGGCTGGAGAGACCCAGTACTTC	CASSTGQGAGETQYF
.	.	TRBV10-3	TRBJ1-3	TGTGCCATCAGTGAGTCAAGGGGATCTGGAAACACCATATATTTT	CAISESRGSGNTIYF
.	.	TRBV27	TRBJ2-7	TGTGCCAGCAGTTTAAACGGAGGGCTATACGAGCAGTACTTC	CASSLNGGLYEQYF
.	.	TRBV6-1	TRBJ1-5	TGTGCCAGCAGTGAAGTGGTACAGGCGGGCAATCAGCCCCAGCATTTT	CASSEVVQAGNQPQHF